The T cell receptor (beta chain) described here comes from a study of blood T cell repertoires in COVID-19. Study-wide background: From T cells, B-cell-depleted T cells, or PBMCs came the material, which was cDNA or gDNA.

The CDR3 is made up of 14 amino acids. Germline V CDR1 and CDR2: SGHDT, YYEEEE. V dropped 4 bases and J dropped 7; count of bases not matched to a gene: 10. Some clones are missing from TCRdb's copy, which holds only in-frame ones; the method was immunoSEQ multiplex PCR. The sample comprises about 170,000 clones, 70% to 90% of which are singletons, and 4.4% rests with the top ten. For recovered donors of Cohort 3, there were two negative PCRs, clearance, or symptom resolution. The sample taken for sequencing was PBMCs or T cells enriched from blood (not recorded which). The chain uses TRBV5-6 and TRBJ1-1, with 7 bases lining up with TRBD1. The TCR originated in a woman in her fifties or sixties who had recovered from COVID-19. The CDR3 here is CASSMSPGQLEAFF. CDR3 coding DNA: TGTGCCAGCAGCATGTCTCCGGGACAGCTTGAAGCTTTCTTT.